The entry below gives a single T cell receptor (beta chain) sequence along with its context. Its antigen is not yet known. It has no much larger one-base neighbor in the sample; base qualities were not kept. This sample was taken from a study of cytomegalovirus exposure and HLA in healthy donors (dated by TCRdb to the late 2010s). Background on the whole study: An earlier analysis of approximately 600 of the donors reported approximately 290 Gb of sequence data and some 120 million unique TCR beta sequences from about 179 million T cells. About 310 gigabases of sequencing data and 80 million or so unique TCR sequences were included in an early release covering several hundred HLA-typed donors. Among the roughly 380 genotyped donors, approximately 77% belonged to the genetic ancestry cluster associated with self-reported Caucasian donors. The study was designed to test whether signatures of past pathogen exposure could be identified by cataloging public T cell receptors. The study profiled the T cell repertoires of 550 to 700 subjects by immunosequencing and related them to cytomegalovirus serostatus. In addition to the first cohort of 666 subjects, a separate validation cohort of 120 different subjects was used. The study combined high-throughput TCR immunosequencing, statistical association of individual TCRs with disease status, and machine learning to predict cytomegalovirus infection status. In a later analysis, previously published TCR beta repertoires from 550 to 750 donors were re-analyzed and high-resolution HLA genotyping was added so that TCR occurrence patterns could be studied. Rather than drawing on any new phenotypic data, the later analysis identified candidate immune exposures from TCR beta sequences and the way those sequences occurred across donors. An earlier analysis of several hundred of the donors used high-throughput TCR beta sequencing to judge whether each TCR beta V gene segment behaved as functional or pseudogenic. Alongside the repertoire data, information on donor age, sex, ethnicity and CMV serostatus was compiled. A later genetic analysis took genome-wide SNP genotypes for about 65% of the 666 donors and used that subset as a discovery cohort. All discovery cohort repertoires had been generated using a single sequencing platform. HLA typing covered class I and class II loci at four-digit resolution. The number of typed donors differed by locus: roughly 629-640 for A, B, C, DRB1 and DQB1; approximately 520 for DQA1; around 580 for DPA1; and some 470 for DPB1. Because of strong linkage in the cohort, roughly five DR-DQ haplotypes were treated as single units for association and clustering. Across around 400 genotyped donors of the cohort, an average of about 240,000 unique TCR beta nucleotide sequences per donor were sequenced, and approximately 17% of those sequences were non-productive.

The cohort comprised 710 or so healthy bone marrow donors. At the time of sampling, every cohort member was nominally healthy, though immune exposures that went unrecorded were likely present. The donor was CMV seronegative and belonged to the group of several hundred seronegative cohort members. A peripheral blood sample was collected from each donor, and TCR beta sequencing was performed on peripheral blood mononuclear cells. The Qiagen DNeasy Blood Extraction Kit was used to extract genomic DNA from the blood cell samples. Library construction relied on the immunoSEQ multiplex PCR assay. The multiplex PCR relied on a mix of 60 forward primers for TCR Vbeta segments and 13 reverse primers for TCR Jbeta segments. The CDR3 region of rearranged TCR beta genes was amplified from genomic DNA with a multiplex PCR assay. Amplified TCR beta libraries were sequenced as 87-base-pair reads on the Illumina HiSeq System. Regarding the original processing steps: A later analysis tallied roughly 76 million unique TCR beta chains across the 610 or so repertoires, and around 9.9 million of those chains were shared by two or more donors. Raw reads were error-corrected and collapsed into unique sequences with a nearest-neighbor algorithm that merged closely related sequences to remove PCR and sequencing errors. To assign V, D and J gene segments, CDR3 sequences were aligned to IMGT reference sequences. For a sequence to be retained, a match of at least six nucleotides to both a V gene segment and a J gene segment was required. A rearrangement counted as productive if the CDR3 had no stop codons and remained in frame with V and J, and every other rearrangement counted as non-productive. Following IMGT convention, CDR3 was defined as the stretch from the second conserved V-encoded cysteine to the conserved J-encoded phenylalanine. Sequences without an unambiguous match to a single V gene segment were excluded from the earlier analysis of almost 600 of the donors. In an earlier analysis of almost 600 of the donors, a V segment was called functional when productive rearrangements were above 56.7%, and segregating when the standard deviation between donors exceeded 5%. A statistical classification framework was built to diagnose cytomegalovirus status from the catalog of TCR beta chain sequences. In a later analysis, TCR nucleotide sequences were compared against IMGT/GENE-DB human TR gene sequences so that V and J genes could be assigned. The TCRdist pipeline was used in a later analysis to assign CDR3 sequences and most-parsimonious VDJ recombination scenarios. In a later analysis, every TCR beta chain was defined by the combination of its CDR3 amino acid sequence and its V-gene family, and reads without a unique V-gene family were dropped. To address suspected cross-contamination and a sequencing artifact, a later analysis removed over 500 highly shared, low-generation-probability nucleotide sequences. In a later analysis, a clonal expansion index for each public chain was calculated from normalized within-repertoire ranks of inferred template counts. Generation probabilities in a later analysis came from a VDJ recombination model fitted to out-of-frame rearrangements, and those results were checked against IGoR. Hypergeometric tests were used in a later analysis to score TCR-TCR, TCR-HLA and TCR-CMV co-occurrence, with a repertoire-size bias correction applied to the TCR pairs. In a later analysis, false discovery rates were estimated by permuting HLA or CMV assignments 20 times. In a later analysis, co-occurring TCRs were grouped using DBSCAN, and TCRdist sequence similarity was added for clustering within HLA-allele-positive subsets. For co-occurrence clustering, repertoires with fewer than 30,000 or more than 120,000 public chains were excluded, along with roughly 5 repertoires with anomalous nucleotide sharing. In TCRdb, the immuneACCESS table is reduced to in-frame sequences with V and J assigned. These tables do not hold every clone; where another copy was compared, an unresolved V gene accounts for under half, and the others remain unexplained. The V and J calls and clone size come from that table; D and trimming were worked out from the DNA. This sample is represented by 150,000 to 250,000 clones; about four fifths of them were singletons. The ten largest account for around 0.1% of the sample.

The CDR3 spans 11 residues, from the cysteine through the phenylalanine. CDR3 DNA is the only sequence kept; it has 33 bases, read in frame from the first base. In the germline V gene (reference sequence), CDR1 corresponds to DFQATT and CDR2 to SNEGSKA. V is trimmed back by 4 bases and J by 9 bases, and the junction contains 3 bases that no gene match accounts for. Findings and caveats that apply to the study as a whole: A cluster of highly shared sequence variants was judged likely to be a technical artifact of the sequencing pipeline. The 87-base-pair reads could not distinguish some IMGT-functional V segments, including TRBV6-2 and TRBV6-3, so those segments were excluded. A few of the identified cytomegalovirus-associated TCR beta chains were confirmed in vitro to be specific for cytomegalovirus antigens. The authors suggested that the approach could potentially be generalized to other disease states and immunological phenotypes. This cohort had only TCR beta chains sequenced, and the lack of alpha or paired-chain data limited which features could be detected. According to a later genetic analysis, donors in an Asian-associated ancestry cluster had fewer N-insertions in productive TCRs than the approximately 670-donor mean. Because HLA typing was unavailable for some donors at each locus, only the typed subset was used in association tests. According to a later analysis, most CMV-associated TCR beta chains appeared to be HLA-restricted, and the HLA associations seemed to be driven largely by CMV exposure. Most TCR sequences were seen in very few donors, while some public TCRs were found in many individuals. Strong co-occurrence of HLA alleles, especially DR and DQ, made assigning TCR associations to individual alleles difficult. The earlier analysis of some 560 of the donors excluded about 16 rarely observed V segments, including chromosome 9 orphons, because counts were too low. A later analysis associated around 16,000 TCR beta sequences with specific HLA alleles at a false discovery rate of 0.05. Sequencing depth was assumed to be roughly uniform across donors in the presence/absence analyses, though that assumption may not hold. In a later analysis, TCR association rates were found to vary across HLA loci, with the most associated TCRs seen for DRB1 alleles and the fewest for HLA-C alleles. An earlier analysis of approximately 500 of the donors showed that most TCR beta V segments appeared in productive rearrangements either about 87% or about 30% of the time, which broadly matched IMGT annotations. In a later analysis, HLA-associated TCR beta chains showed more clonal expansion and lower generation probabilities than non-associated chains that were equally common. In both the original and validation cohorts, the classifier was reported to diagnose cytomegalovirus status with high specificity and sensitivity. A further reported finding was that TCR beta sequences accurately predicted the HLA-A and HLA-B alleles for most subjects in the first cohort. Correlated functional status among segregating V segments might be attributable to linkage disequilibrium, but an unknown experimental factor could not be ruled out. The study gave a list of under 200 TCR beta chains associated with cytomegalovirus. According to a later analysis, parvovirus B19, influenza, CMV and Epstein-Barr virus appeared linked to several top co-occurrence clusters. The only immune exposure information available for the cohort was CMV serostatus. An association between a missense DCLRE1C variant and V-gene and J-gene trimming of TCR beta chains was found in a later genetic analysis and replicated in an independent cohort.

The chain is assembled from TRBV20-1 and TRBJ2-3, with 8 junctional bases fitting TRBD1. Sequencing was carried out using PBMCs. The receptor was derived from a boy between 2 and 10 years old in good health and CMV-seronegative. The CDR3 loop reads CSAKTGDTQYF. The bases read TGCAGTGCTAAGACAGGGGACACGCAGTATTTT.